Presented here are 18 T cell receptor beta chains from one specimen sequenced in a study of cytomegalovirus exposure and HLA in healthy donors. The PCR had 60 Vbeta and 13 Jbeta primers. Only in-frame clones appear in the TCRdb table, and some are missing; sequencing was by immunoSEQ multiplex PCR. The sample includes around 150,000 clones, 68% seen only once; the top ten take roughly 4.1%. The sequenced sample was PBMCs. The source is a woman aged 18-30 years in good health and CMV-seropositive.

The rearrangement links TRBV6-5 to TRBJ2-7, with 8 bases matching TRBD1. The CDR3 runs 13 residues. From germline, CDR1 is MNHEY and CDR2 SVGAGI. The ends lost 2 bases at V and 6 bases at J; junction bases unmatched: 3. CDR3 region: CASSYRTGFEQYF. The CDR3 DNA is TGTGCCAGCAGTTACAGGACAGGGTTCGAGCAGTACTTC.

The gene calls are TRBV27 and TRBJ2-5, with 7 positions matching TRBD1. V trimming: 5 bases; J trimming: 9 bases; junction bases outside the gene matches: 9. CDR1 and CDR2 (germline): MNHEY, SMNVEV (reference sequence). The CDR3 totals 13 residues. CDR3 coding DNA: TGTGCCAGCAGTATAACAGGGGCTCGGGCCCAGTACTTC. This codes for CASSITGARAQYF.

This clone was counted only a few times. The V call is TRBV29-1, the J call TRBJ1-2, with D maybe TRBD1 (5 bases). V was cut by 4 bases and J by 4 bases, with 7 bases left in between. The CDR3 loop spans 11 amino acids. Germline-derived CDR1 and CDR2 are SQVTM and ANQGSEA. CDR3 protein: CSVVGGYGYTF. CDR3 DNA: TGCAGCGTTGTGGGGGGCTATGGCTACACCTTC. The full variable domain, completed using reference TRBV29-1 and TRBJ1-2, is SAVISQKPSRDICQRGTSLTIQCQVDSQVTMMFWYRQQPGQSLTLIATANQGSEATYESGFVIDKFPISRPNLTFSTLTVSNMSPEDSSIYLCSVVGGYGYTFGSGTRLTVV.

The chain recombines TRBV4-1 with TRBJ2-5; 11 bases are shared with TRBD1. The J call may be in error: the DNA end matches TRBJ2-7 better. The CDR3 runs 16 residues. The germline CDR1 and CDR2 sequences are MGHRA and YSYEKL. CDR3: CASSQVKDRGLYEQYF. In DNA, the CDR3 is TGCGCCAGCAGCCAAGTGAAGGACAGGGGGCTTTACGAGCAGTACTTC.

This clone was counted a few times. The chain recombines TRBV4-2 with TRBJ1-1, with D hard to call. The CDR3 has 15 amino acids. V lost 1 base and J lost 10, with 19 bases in between. Germline loops: CDR1 LGHNA, CDR2 YNFKEQ. CDR3: CASSQAWGPKGVAFF. The CDR3, as DNA: TGTGCCAGCAGCCAAGCTTGGGGTCCTAAGGGAGTAGCTTTCTTT.

This chain connects TRBV10-2 to TRBJ2-1, with 10 positions matching TRBD2. Trimming at V came to 10 bases and at J to 4 bases, leaving 7 bases not matched to a gene. The CDR3 loop spans 14 amino acids. Per the germline V gene, CDR1 is WSHSY and CDR2 is SAAADI. CDR3 sequence: CATETSGYYNEQFF. Here the CDR3 DNA reads TGCGCCACCGAGACTAGCGGGTATTACAATGAGCAGTTCTTC.

A single count supports this clone. The rearrangement uses TRBV28 and TRBJ1-2; D not resolved. Looked up from germline, CDR1 is MDHEN and CDR2 is SYDVKM. There are 10 residues in the CDR3. V was trimmed by 5 bases and J by 13 bases, leaving 11 bases between them. CDR3: CASSQVRVTF. The CDR3, as DNA: TGTGCCAGCAGTCAGGTTCGCGTCACCTTC.

This clone was picked up a small number of times. This chain uses TRBV28 with TRBJ1-5; D remains unclear. The germline CDR1 and CDR2 sequences are MDHEN and SYDVKM. The CDR3 is 15 residues long. Trimming cost V 1 base and J 7 bases, with 14 bases left between them. The CDR3 coding sequence is TGTGCCAGCAGTTTATTCCTTTCGATGCAGCAGCCCCAGCATTTT. Residues: CASSLFLSMQQPQHF. The full variable domain, rest sourced from reference TRBV28 and TRBJ1-5, is DVKVTQSSRYLVKRTGEKVFLECVQDMDHENMFWYRQDPGLGLRLIYFSYDVKMKEKGDIPEGYSVSREKKERFSLILESASTNQTSMYLCASSLFLSMQQPQHFGDGTRLSIL.

The chain links TRBV6-4 to TRBJ2-5; possibly TRBD1 for D (6 bases). Trimming removed 3 bases from V and 3 bases from J, with 14 bases in between. The CDR3 spans 15 residues. The germline gives CDR1 MRHNA, CDR2 SNTAGT. The CDR3 nucleotides read TGTGCCAGCAGTGAGGAGGACAGTTGGGAAGAGACCCAGTACTTC. The encoded protein is CASSEEDSWEETQYF.

The chain links TRBV19 to TRBJ1-2; a weak D match, TRBD1 (6 bases). The CDR3 sequence is 17 residues long. V shed 6 bases and J shed 3 bases, with 23 bases lying between them. The germline CDR1 and CDR2 sequences are LNHDA and SQIVND (reference sequence). CDR3 in amino acids: CASSRPGTPAWHYGYTF. The CDR3 region has the DNA TGTGCCAGTAGCAGACCTGGGACACCGGCTTGGCACTATGGCTACACCTTC.

This sequence joins TRBV5-4 and TRBJ2-7; weak D call: TRBD1 (5 bases). Trimming removed 4 bases at V and 0 bases at J, with 8 bases between. In germline, CDR1 is SGHNT, CDR2 YYREEE (reference sequence). The length of the CDR3 is 13 residues. The CDR3 bases are TGTGCCAGCAGCCCCGACAGCTCCTACGAGCAGTACTTC. It is translated as CASSPDSSYEQYF.

The CDR3 protein is CASSSWEAGNTDTQYF. The CDR3 nucleotides are TGTGCCAGCAGCTCTTGGGAAGCGGGGAACACAGATACGCAGTATTTT. This chain joins TRBV7-9 and TRBJ2-3; TRBD2 agrees at 7 bases. CDR3 size: 16 residues. CDR1 is SEHNR, CDR2 FQNEAQ, per germline (reference sequence). V shed 4 bases and J 2 bases; nucleotides not matched to a gene: 9.

This clone was detected a few times. The rearrangement uses TRBV10-3 and TRBJ1-5, with D possibly being TRBD1 (5 bases). CDR1 is ENHRY and CDR2 is SYGVKD in the germline V gene. Between the trimmed V and J ends, which lost 4 bases and 4 bases, there was a span of 14 bases. CDR3 length: 15 amino acids. The CDR3 DNA sequence: TGTGCCATCAGTGGGGGCGGGACCTTTAATCAGCCCCAGCATTTT. The encoded protein is CAISGGGTFNQPQHF.

The chain employs TRBV6-5 and TRBJ2-7; no clear D. Trimming shortened V by 6 bases and J by 6 bases, and 15 bases separated the two germline ends. The CDR3 extends over 13 amino acids. The germline V gene encodes CDR1 MNHEY and CDR2 SVGAGI. CDR3: CASSPLQFGEQYF. The CDR3 nucleotides are TGTGCCAGCAGCCCACTTCAATTCGGCGAGCAGTACTTC.

This sequence joins TRBV7-9 and TRBJ1-2; TRBD1 aligns across 8 bases. Germline V gene sequence: CDR1 SEHNR, CDR2 FQNEAQ (reference sequence). V shed 3 bases, J shed 2 bases, and the junction held 5 bases outside the gene matches. The CDR3 runs 15 residues. The CDR3 sequence: CASSLLTGANYGYTF. For the CDR3, the DNA is TGTGCCAGCAGCTTGTTGACAGGGGCAAACTATGGCTACACCTTC.

This rearrangement joins TRBV9 to TRBJ2-7; 8 bases align to TRBD2. The CDR3 is 17 residues long. Per the germline V gene, CDR1 is SGDLS and CDR2 is YYNGEE. Trimming took 4 bases from V and 0 from J; bases not matched to a gene: 12. The CDR3 here is CASSRGIDGRVSYEQYF. The DNA of the CDR3 is TGTGCCAGCAGCCGCGGGATTGACGGGAGGGTCTCCTACGAGCAGTACTTC.

The CDR3: CAWIPSGTGNEQFF. For the CDR3, the DNA is TGTGCCTGGATCCCAAGTGGGACAGGGAATGAGCAGTTCTTC. The chain links TRBV30 to TRBJ2-1; TRBD1 aligns across 9 bases. CDR3 length: 14 residues. J was trimmed by 7 bases and V by 4 bases; bases with no gene match: 8. CDR1 and CDR2 from the germline V gene are GTSNPN and SVGIG (reference sequence).

The genes are TRBV7-9 and TRBJ2-5; D is perhaps TRBD2 (6 bases). V lost 5 bases and J 3 bases, leaving 13 bases between the germline ends. CDR1 is SEHNR and CDR2 is FQNEAQ in the germline V gene (reference sequence). The CDR3 extends over 14 amino acids. CDR3 residues: CASSRPGLEETQYF. CDR3 sequence (DNA): TGTGCCAGCAGCAGGCCGGGACTTGAAGAGACCCAGTACTTC.